This T cell receptor (beta chain) originates from a study of blood T cell repertoires in COVID-19. Overall study: Whether acute or convalescent, the COVID-19 samples came from the United States, Italy and Spain. The cDNA or gDNA used as material had been derived from T cells, B-cell-depleted T cells, or PBMCs.

In its sample, this clone was seen a few times. Germline CDR1 reads SEHNR; CDR2 reads FQNEAQ (reference sequence). V dropped 4 bases and J dropped 10 bases, with 20 bases sitting between them. This CDR3 is built from 15 residues. In the source study's methods: Amplification with reference gene primers provided the estimates of nucleated cell counts. Clones were sequenced by immunoSEQ multiplex PCR, and TCRdb holds only the in-frame ones, with some missing. Clone size and the V and J calls come from that table; the DNA yielded D and trimming. The sample contains 85,000 to 110,000 clones, roughly 84% of which appear only once.

Sequenced sample: peripheral blood. This sequence was found in a human donor in a cohort sampled during active or convalescent COVID-19. The chain has TRBV7-9 and TRBJ2-1; a weak D match, TRBD1 (5 bases). CDR3 loop: CASSSEGAVVWEQFF. For the CDR3, the DNA is TGTGCCAGCAGCTCTGAAGGGGCGGTGGTTTGGGAGCAGTTCTTC.